Below, 9 T cell receptor beta chains from the same sample are listed, as sequenced in a study of shared clonotypes between healthy human individuals. Produced via immunoSEQ multiplex PCR; TCRdb's table is partial and in-frame only. Here the sample spans around 2.1 million clones, about 93% being singletons. Terminally differentiated effector memory CD45RA+ cells were excluded from the naive CD8 cells, which were CD45RO-negative and positively selected for CCR7. Sequencing used naive CD8+ T cells from PBMCs. The receptor set was obtained from a man younger than 35 in good health. Some clones in this sample may be carry-over from other donors' samples.

V is TRBV5-1 and J is TRBJ2-3; 13 bases align to TRBD2. This CDR3 region has 19 residues. Germline CDR1 SGHRS, CDR2 YFSETQ. J gave up 0 bases and V 0 bases, and 7 bases lay outside the gene matches. Here the CDR3 reads CASSLAAGLAGRSTDTQYF. CDR3 sequence (DNA): TGCGCCAGCAGCTTGGCCGCGGGACTAGCGGGAAGGAGCACAGATACGCAGTATTTT.

The CDR3 reads CASSQIGRGERNTEAFF. For the CDR3, the DNA is TGTGCCAGCTCCCAAATCGGGAGGGGGGAAAGGAACACTGAAGCTTTCTTT. J is TRBJ1-1 and V is TRBV18; TRBD1 might be the D (6 bases). This CDR3 is 17 amino acids long. Between the trimmed V and J ends, which lost 6 bases and 1 base, there was a span of 21 bases. Germline CDR1 is KGHSH and CDR2 is LQKENI.

The chain uses TRBV28 and TRBJ2-7; 8 positions match TRBD2. This CDR3 is 16 amino acids long. Germline V CDR1 and CDR2: MDHEN, SYDVKM. J lost 2 bases, V lost 2 bases, and 8 bases had no gene match. CDR3: CASSLDDGTSTYEQYF. The CDR3 region has the DNA TGTGCCAGCAGTTTAGACGACGGGACTAGTACCTACGAGCAGTACTTC.

This clone is a singleton in its sample. In nucleotides, the CDR3 is TGTGCCAGCAGTCCCCCCCCTAGCGGGAACTACAATGAGCAGTTCTTC. This codes for CASSPPPSGNYNEQFF. The rearrangement uses TRBV28 and TRBJ2-1; the match to TRBD2 covers 9 bases. Trimming at V came to 5 bases and at J to 3 bases, leaving 8 bases not matched to a gene. The CDR3 extends over 16 amino acids. The germline gives CDR1 MDHEN, CDR2 SYDVKM.

The chain is built from TRBV9 and TRBJ2-1, with 9 nucleotides matching TRBD2. The CDR3 length is 15 residues. Germline V lookup: CDR1 SGDLS, CDR2 YYNGEE. V was clipped by 3 bases and J by 4 bases; unmatched bases: 5. CDR3 amino acids: CASSALAGRYNEQFF. The CDR3 bases are TGTGCCAGCAGCGCCCTAGCGGGACGTTACAATGAGCAGTTCTTC.

The rearrangement uses TRBV2 and TRBJ1-2; unclear D gene. Germline values: CDR1 SNHLY, CDR2 FYNNEI. Between the trimmed V and J ends, which lost 7 bases and 6 bases, there was a span of 12 bases. This CDR3 is 12 amino acids long. DNA for the CDR3: TGTGCCAGCACGGCGGGTAAAAATGGCTACACCTTC. Protein product: CASTAGKNGYTF.

The chain uses TRBV13 and TRBJ1-1, with D possibly matching TRBD1 (5 bases). This CDR3 spans 15 amino acids. The V end was cut by 6 bases, the J end by 1 base, with 15 bases between. The germline CDR1 and CDR2 sequences are PRHDT and FYEKMQ (reference sequence). CDR3 bases: TGTGCCAGCAGGATGACTAAAAGGGGGAACACTGAAGCTTTCTTT. Translation gives CASRMTKRGNTEAFF.

The V call is TRBV4-1, the J call TRBJ2-7; D is possibly TRBD1 or TRBD2 (6 bases each). CDR3 length: 17 residues. Trimming shortened V by 4 bases and J by 1 base, and 20 bases separated the two germline ends. From germline, CDR1 is MGHRA and CDR2 YSYEKL. The CDR3 region has the DNA TGCGCCAGCAGCCCAATCGAGCAGGGGAGGAAGTCCTACGAGCAGTACTTC. Amino acid sequence: CASSPIEQGRKSYEQYF.

The CDR3 nucleotides read TGTGCCAGCAGCCCCGGACACTACGAGCAGTACTTC. This sequence encodes CASSPGHYEQYF. This chain connects TRBV6-5 to TRBJ2-7; D is possibly TRBD1 (5 bases). The CDR3 extends over 12 amino acids. The V end lost 6 bases, the J end lost 3 bases, and 9 bases lay between the germline ends. Germline V gene data show CDR1 as MNHEY and CDR2 as SVGAGI.